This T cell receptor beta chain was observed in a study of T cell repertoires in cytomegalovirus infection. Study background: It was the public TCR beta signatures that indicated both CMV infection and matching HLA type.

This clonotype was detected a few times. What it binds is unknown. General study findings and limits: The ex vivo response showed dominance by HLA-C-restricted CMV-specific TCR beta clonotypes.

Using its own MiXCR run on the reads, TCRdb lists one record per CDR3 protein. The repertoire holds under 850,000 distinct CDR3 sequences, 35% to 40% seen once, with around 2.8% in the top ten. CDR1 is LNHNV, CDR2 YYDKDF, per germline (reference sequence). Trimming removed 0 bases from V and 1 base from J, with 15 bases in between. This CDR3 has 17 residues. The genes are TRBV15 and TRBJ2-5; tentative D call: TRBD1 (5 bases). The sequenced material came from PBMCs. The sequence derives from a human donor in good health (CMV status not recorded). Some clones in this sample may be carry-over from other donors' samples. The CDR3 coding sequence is TGTGCCACCAGCAGAGATGGGCAGGGAAGGGCCCAAGAGACCCAGTACTTC. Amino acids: CATSRDGQGRAQETQYF.